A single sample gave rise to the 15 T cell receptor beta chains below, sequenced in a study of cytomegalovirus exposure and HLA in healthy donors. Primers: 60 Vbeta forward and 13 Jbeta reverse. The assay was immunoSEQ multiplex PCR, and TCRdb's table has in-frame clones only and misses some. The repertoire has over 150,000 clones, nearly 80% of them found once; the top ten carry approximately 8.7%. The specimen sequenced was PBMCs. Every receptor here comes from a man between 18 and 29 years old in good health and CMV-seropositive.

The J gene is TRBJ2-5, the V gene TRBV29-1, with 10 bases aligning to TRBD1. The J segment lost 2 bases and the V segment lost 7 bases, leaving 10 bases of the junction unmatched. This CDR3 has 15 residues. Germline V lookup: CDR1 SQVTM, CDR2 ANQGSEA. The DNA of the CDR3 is TGCAGCGCCGAGGGACAGGGGAGTCCGCAAGAGACCCAGTACTTC. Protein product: CSAEGQGSPQETQYF.

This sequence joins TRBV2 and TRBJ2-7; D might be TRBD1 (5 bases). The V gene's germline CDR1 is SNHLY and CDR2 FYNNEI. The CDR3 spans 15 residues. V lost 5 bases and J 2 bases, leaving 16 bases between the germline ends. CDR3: CASSTNPGAAYEQYF. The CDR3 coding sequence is TGTGCCAGCAGTACGAACCCTGGGGCAGCCTACGAGCAGTACTTC. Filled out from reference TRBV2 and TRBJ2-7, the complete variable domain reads EPEVTQTPSHQVTQMGQEVILRCVPISNHLYFYWYRQILGQKVEFLVSFYNNEISEKSEIFDDQFSVERPDGSNFTLKIRSTKLEDSAMYFCASSTNPGAAYEQYFGPGTRLTVT.

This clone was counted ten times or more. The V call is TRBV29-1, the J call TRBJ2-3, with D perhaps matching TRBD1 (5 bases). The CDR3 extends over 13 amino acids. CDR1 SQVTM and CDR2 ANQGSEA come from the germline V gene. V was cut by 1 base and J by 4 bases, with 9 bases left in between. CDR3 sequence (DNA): TGCAGCGTTGAAGTGACAGTCCCAGATACGCAGTATTTT. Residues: CSVEVTVPDTQYF.

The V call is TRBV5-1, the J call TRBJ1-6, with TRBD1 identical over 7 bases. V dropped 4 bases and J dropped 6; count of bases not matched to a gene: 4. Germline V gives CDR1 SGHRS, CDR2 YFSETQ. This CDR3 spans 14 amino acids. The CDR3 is CASSDGQANSPLHF. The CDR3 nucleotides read TGCGCCAGCAGCGACGGACAGGCTAATTCACCCCTCCACTTT.

CDR3 DNA sequence: TGCAGCGCCGGACAGGGAGACAATGAGCAGTTCTTC. It encodes CSAGQGDNEQFF. This rearrangement joins TRBV29-1 to TRBJ2-1; the match to TRBD1 covers 8 bases. This CDR3 contains 12 residues. Germline V gene sequence: CDR1 SQVTM, CDR2 ANQGSEA. With V trimmed by 7 bases and J by 5 bases, 4 bases remained unmatched.

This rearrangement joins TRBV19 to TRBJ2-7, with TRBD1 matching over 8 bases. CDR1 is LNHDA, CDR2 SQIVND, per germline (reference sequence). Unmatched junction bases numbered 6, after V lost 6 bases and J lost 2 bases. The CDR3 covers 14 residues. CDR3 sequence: CASREDREAYEQYF. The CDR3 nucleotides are TGTGCCAGTAGAGAGGACAGGGAAGCCTACGAGCAGTACTTC.

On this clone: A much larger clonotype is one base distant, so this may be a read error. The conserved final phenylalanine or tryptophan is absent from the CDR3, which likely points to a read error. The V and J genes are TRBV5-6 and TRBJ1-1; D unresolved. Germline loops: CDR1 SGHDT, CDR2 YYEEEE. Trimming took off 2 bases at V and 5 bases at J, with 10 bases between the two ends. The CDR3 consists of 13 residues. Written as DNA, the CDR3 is TGTGCCAGCAGCTTAAGCCGAACGACTGAAGCTTTCCTT. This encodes CASSLSRTTEAFL.

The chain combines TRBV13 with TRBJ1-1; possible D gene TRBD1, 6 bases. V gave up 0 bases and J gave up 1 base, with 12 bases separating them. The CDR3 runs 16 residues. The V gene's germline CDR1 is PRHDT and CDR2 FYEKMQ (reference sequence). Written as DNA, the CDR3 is TGTGCCAGCAGCTTAGGGCCCGGCAGGGGGAACACTGAAGCTTTCTTT. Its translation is CASSLGPGRGNTEAFF.

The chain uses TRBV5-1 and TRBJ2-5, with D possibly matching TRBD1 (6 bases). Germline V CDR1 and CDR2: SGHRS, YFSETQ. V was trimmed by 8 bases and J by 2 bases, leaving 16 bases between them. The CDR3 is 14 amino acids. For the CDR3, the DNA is TGCGCCAGTTCGGGACACTATGGACAAGAGACCCAGTACTTC. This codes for CASSGHYGQETQYF. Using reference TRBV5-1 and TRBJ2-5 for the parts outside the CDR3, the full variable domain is KAGVTQTPRYLIKTRGQQVTLSCSPISGHRSVSWYQQTPGQGLQFLFEYFSETQRNKGNFPGRFSGRQFSNSRSEMNVSTLELGDSALYLCASSGHYGQETQYFGPGTRLLVL.

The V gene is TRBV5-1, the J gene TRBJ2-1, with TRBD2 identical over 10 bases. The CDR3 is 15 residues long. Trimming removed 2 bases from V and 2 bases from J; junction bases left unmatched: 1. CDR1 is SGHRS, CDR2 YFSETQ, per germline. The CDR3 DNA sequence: TGCGCCAGCAGCTTACTAGCGGGGACCTACAATGAGCAGTTCTTC. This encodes CASSLLAGTYNEQFF.

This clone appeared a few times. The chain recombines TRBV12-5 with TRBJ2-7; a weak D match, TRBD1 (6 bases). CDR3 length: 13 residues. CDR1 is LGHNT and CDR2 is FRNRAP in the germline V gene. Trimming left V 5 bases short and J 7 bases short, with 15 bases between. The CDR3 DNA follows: TGTGCTAGTGGTCAACTACAGGGTTTAGAGCAGTACTTC. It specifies CASGQLQGLEQYF.

This CDR3 reads CASSLETGSYGYTF. The CDR3 DNA is TGTGCCAGCTCACTCGAAACAGGATCGTATGGCTACACCTTC. This chain joins TRBV18 and TRBJ1-2; D possibly corresponds to TRBD1 (5 bases). Germline V CDR1 and CDR2: KGHSH, LQKENI. This CDR3 comprises 14 residues. Trimming took off 4 bases at V and 5 bases at J, with 14 bases between the two ends.

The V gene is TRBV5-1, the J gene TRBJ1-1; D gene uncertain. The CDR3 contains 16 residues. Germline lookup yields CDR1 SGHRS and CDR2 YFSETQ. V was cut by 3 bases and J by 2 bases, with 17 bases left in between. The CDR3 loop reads CASSSARHSSNTEAFF. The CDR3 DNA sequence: TGCGCCAGCAGCTCTGCTCGCCACAGCTCCAACACTGAAGCTTTCTTT.

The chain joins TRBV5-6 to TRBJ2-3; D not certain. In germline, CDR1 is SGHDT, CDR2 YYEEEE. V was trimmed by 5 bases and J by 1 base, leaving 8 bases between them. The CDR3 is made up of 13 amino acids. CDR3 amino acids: CASRPAGTDTQYF. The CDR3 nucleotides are TGTGCCAGCAGACCGGCGGGCACAGATACGCAGTATTTT.

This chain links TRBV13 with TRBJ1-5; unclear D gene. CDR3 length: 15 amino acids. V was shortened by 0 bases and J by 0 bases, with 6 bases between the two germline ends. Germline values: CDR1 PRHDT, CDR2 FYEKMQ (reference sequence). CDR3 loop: CASSLGFNSNQPQHF. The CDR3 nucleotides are TGTGCCAGCAGCTTAGGGTTTAATAGCAATCAGCCCCAGCATTTT.